This TCR beta chain came from a study of T cell changes during pregnancy in multiple sclerosis (dated by TCRdb to 2018 to 2020). For the study in its entirety: The study looked at changes in the T cell repertoire across pregnancy in women with multiple sclerosis.

Worth noting for this clone: Its antigen remains unidentified. One base away there is no much larger clone; base qualities are not given.

The library was produced with the immunoSEQ multiplex PCR assay. This immuneACCESS table, as held by TCRdb, lists in-frame sequences with V and J called but not all clones. Of the missing ones, under half trace to an unresolved V gene in checked studies; the others have no known cause. The sample has roughly 100,000 clones on record, 92% of them singletons. 0.8% to 1% of the sample lies in the top ten. The germline V gene (reference sequence) supplies CDR1 MNHEY and CDR2 SMNVEV. From the cysteine through the phenylalanine, the CDR3 covers 15 amino acids. The CDR3 DNA has 45 bases and is translated from base 1. A distance of 13 bases separates the germline ends of V and J, which lose 4 bases and 3 bases respectively.

The sequence is built from TRBV27 and TRBJ2-1; perhaps TRBD2 is the D gene, with 6 bases matching. The sequencing here drew on peripheral blood, taken after pregnancy. The clonotype comes from a female donor with multiple sclerosis, enrolled in a pregnancy study. CDR3 protein: CASSSSALDYNEQFF. The bases read TGTGCCAGCAGTTCTAGCGCTCTGGACTACAATGAGCAGTTCTTC.